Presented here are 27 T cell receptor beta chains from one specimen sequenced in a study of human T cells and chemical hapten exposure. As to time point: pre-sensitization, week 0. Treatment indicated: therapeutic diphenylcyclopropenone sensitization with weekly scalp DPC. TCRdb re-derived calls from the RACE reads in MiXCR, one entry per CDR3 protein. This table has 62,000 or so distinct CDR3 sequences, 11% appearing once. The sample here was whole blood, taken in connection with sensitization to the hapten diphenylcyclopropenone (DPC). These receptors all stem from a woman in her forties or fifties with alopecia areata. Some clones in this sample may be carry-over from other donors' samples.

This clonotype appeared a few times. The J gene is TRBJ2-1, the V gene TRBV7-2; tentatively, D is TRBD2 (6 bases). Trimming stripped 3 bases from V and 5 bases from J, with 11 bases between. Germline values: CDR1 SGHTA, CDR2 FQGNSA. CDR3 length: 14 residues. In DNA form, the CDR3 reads TGTGCCAGCAGCTTGGCGGGGCCGCACAATGAGCAGTTCTTC. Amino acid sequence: CASSLAGPHNEQFF.

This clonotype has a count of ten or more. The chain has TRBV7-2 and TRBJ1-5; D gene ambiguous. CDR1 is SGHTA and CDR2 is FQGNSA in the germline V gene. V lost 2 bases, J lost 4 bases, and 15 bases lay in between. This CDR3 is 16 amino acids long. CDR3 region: CASSLMWVSGNQPQHF. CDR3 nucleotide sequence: TGTGCCAGCAGCTTAATGTGGGTTTCGGGGAATCAGCCCCAGCATTTT.

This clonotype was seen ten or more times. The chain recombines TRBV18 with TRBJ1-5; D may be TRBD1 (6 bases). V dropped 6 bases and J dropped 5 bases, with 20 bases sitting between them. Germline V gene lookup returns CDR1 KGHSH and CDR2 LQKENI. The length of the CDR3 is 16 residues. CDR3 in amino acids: CASSLTTGPGHQPQHF. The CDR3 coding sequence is TGTGCCAGCTCGCTTACTACAGGGCCCGGCCATCAGCCCCAGCATTTT.

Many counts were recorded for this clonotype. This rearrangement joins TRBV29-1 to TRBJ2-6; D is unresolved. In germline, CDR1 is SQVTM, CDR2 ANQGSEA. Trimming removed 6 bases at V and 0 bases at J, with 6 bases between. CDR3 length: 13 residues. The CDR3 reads CSVSSSGANVLTF. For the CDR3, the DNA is TGCAGCGTCTCTAGCTCTGGGGCCAACGTCCTGACTTTC.

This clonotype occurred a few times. In nucleotides, the CDR3 is TGTGCCAGCAGTCCCGACAGAGGATCTGGAAACACCATATATTTT. Amino acids: CASSPDRGSGNTIYF. This chain connects TRBV28 to TRBJ1-3, with D perhaps matching TRBD1 (5 bases). V lost 5 bases and J 1 base, leaving 12 bases between the germline ends. The CDR3 is 15 amino acids. Germline values: CDR1 MDHEN, CDR2 SYDVKM.

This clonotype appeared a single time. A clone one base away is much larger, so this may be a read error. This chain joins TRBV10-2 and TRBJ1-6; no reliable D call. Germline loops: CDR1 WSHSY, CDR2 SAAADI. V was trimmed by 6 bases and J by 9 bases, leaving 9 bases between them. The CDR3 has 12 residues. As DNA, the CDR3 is TGCGCCAGCAGGCAAGATAGTTCACCCCTCCACTTT. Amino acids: CASRQDSSPLHF.

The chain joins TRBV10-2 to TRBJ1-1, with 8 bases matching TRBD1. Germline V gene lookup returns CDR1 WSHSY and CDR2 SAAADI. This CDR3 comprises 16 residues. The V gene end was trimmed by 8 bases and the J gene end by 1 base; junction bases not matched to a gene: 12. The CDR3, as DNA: TGCGCCAGCGGGGAAGACGGACAGGGCACGAACACTGAAGCTTTCTTT. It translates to CASGEDGQGTNTEAFF.

In DNA, the CDR3 is TGTGCCAGCAGCCCGGACAGGGCCCTGACTTTC. This gives the protein CASSPDRALTF. The chain carries TRBV7-2 and TRBJ2-6; TRBD1 aligns across 8 bases. The V and J ends lost 5 bases and 15 bases, in that order; junction bases with no gene match: 3. This CDR3 region has 11 residues. CDR1 SGHTA and CDR2 FQGNSA come from the germline V gene.

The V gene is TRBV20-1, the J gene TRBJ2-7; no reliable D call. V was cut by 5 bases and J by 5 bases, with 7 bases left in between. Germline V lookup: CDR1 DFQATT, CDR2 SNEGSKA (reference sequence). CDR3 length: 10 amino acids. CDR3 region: CSAWYHEQYF. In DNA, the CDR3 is TGCAGTGCTTGGTATCACGAGCAGTACTTC.

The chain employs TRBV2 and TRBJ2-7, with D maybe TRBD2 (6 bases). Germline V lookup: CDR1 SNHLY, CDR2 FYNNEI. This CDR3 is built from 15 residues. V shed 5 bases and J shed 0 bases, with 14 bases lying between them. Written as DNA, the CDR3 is TGTGCCAGCAGTCCTCCGGGACTTGGCTCCTACGAGCAGTACTTC. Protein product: CASSPPGLGSYEQYF.

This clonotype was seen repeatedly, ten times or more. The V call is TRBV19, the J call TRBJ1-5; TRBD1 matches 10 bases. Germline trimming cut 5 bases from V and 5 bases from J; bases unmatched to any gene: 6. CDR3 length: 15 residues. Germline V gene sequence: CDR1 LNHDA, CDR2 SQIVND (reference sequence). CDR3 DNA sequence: TGTGCCAGTAGTCTTTTGACAGGGGGCGATCAGCCCCAGCATTTT. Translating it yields CASSLLTGGDQPQHF.

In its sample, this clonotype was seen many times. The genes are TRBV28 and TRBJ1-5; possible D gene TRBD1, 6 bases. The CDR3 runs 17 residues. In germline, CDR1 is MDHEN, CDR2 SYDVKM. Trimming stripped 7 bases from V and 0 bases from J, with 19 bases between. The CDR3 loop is CASTWGGPPHSNQPQHF. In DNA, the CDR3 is TGTGCCAGCACGTGGGGGGGGCCACCCCATAGCAATCAGCCCCAGCATTTT.

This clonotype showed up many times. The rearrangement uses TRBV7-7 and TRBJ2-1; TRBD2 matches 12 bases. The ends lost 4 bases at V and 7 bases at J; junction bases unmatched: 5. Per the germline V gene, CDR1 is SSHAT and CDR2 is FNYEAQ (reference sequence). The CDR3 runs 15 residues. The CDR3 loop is CASSSRLAGVNEQFF. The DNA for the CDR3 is TGTGCCAGCAGCTCTAGACTAGCGGGAGTAAATGAGCAGTTCTTC.

The CDR3 DNA follows: TGTGCCAGCGCGGGGATAGGGGCCAACGTCCTGACTTTC. It codes for CASAGIGANVLTF. V is TRBV6-1 and J is TRBJ2-6, with D perhaps TRBD2 (6 bases). V lost 8 bases, J lost 4 bases, and 9 bases lay in between. Germline lookup yields CDR1 MNHNS and CDR2 SASEGT. The CDR3 spans 13 residues.

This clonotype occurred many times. CDR3 protein: CSAWAGRGLSSYEQYF. CDR3 sequence (DNA): TGCAGTGCTTGGGCCGGGCGGGGGTTGAGCTCCTACGAGCAGTACTTC. The rearrangement links TRBV20-1 to TRBJ2-7; the match to TRBD2 covers 7 bases. CDR3 length equals 16 residues. From germline, CDR1 is DFQATT and CDR2 SNEGSKA (reference sequence). The J segment lost 0 bases and the V segment lost 5 bases, leaving 13 bases of the junction unmatched.

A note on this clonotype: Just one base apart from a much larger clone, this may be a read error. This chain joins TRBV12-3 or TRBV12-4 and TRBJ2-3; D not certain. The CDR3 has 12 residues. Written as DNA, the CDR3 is TGTGCCAGCAGTTTATTTGGAGATTCGCAGTATTTT. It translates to CASSLFGDSQYF.

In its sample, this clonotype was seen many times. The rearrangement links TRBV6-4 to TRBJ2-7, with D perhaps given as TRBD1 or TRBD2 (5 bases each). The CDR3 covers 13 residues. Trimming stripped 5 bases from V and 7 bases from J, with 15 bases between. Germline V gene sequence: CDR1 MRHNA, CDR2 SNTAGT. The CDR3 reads CASSSREGLEQYF. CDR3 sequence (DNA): TGTGCCAGCAGTTCAAGAGAGGGGCTGGAGCAGTACTTC.

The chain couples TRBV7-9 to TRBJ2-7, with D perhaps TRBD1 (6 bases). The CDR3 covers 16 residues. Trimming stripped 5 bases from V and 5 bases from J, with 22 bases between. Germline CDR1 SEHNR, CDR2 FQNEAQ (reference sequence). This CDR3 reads CASSIGWGQPANEQYF. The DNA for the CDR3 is TGTGCCAGCAGCATCGGCTGGGGGCAGCCCGCGAACGAGCAGTACTTC.

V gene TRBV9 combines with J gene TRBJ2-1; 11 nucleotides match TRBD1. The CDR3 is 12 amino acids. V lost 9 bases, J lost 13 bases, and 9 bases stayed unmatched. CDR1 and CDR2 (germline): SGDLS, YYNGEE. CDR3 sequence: CATARTGGYQFF. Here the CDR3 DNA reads TGTGCCACCGCAAGGACAGGGGGCTACCAGTTCTTC. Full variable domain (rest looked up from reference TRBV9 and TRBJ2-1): DSGVTQTPKHLITATGQRVTLRCSPRSGDLSVYWYQQSLDQGLQFLIQYYNGEERAKGNILERFSAQQFPDLHSELNLSSLELGDSALYFCATARTGGYQFFGPGTRLTVL.

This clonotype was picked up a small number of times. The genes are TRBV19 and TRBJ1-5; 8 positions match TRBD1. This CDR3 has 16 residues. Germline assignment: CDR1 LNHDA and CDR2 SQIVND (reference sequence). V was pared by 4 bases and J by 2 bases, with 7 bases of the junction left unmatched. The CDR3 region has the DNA TGTGCCAGTAGTACCTTTACGGGACAGGGCAATCAGCCCCAGCATTTT. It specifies CASSTFTGQGNQPQHF.

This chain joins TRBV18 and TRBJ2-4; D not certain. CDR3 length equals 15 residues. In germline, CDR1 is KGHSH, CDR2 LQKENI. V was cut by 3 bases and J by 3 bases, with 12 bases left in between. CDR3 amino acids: CASSPLAWGKNIQYF. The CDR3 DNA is TGTGCCAGCTCACCCTTGGCCTGGGGCAAAAACATTCAGTACTTC.

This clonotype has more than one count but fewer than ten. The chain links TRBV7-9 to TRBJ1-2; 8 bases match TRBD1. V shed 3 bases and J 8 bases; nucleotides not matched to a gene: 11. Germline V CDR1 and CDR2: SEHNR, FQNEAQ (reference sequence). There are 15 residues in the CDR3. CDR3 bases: TGTGCCAGCAGCTTGCCGCCGGGACAGGCTCCGGGCTACACCTTC. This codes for CASSLPPGQAPGYTF.

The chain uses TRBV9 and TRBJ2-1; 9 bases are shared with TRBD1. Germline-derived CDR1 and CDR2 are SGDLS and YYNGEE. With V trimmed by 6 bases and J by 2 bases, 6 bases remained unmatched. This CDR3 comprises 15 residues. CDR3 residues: CASNAGQGAYNEQFF. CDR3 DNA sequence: TGTGCCAGCAACGCGGGACAGGGAGCCTACAATGAGCAGTTCTTC.

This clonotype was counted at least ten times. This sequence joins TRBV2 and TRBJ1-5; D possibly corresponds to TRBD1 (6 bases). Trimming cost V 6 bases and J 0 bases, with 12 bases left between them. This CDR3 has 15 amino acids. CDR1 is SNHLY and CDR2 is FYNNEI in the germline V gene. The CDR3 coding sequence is TGTGCCAGCAGCAATGCAGGGGTTAGCAATCAGCCCCAGCATTTT. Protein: CASSNAGVSNQPQHF.

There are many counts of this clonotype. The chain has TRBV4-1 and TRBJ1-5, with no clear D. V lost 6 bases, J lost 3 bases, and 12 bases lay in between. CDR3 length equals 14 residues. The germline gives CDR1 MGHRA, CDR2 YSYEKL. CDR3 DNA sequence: TGCGCCAGCAGGGGGATCGGACCCAATCAGCCCCAGCATTTT. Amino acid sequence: CASRGIGPNQPQHF.

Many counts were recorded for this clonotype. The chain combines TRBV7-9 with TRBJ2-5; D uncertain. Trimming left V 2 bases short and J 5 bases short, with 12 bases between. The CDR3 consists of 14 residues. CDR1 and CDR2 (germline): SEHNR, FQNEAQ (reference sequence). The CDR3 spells CASSLSSLGETQYF. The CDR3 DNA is TGTGCCAGCAGCTTATCGTCACTCGGGGAGACCCAGTACTTC.

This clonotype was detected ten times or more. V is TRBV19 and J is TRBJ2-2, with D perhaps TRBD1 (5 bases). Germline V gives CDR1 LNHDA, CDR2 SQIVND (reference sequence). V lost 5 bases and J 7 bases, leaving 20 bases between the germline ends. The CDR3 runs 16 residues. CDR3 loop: CASSFLGGQGFGELFF. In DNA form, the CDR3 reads TGTGCCAGTAGTTTCCTTGGCGGTCAGGGCTTCGGGGAGCTGTTTTTT. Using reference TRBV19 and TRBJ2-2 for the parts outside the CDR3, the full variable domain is DGGITQSPKYLFRKEGQNVTLSCEQNLNHDAMYWYRQDPGQGLRLIYYSQIVNDFQKGDIAEGYSVSREKKESFPLTVTSAQKNPTAFYLCASSFLGGQGFGELFFGEGSRLTVL.